This is a list of T cell receptor beta chains from one sample in a study of blood T cell repertoires in COVID-19. Produced via immunoSEQ multiplex PCR; TCRdb's table is partial and in-frame only. Seen here are 110,000 to 150,000 clones, nearly 90% observed once, and the top ten hold about 2%. Sequencing was carried out using peripheral blood. The receptors originated from a man in his 70s with acute or convalescent COVID-19. Both conserved end residues are trimmed from each CDR3.

v_gene,j_gene,CDR3aa
TRBV2,TRBJ1-6,ASTTGQANSPLH
TRBV5-1,TRBJ1-6,ASSPNRGSSYNSPLH
TRBV6-5,TRBJ2-3,ASTGSTDTQY
TRBV2,TRBJ2-5,ASSDVAGGLQETQY
TRBV30,TRBJ1-6,AWSGGTGGRYNSPLH
TRBV5-1,TRBJ1-2,ASSPTGGRDYGYT
TRBV19,TRBJ2-3,ASSPIEASTDTQY
TRBV9,TRBJ2-5,ASSVDTGPGRETQY
TRBV7-2,TRBJ2-6,ASSRRGPGANVLT
TRBV5-4,TRBJ1-2,ARRDNRGYT
TRBV2,TRBJ1-2,ASKLGAPGYT
TRBV5-1,TRBJ2-7,ASSLDRGGEQY
TRBV7-8,TRBJ2-2,ASSFFGRGSNTGELF
TRBV13,TRBJ1-4,ASSSTGGSNEKLF
TRBV27,TRBJ2-1,ASRGGSSYNEQF
TRBV15,TRBJ1-5,ATSTSRGFSNQPQH
TRBV5-1,TRBJ2-1,ASSTNSLAEGLYNEQF
TRBV19,TRBJ1-2,ASSSRTGLAFYGYT
TRBV29-1,TRBJ2-3,SARTGGDGTDTQY
TRBV9,TRBJ2-3,ASSVGGYSTLRGSTDTQY
TRBV5-6,TRBJ1-4,ASSRDWTATNEKLF
TRBV3-1/TRBV3-2,TRBJ2-6,ASSQGAGSTGANVLT
TRBV7-8,TRBJ2-2,ASSLGRRENTGELF
TRBV3-1/TRBV3-2,TRBJ1-2,ASSPGTDPSYGYT
TRBV2,TRBJ1-1,ASSIGTGGVEAF
TRBV25-1,TRBJ2-7,ASGDRRRGEQY
TRBV20-1,TRBJ1-5,SARGDGPQH
TRBV10-1,TRBJ1-2,ASRRMGPPGGYT
TRBV9,TRBJ1-6,ASSVGTVGKSPLH
TRBV4-1,TRBJ1-6,ASSQTGTGGSPLH
TRBV19,TRBJ1-5,ASSLQGNQPQH
TRBV5-4,TRBJ2-3,ASSLGLAGGTDTQY
TRBV5-1,TRBJ2-1,ASESSGGHSYNEQF